The sequence of this T cell receptor beta chain was determined in a study of regulatory T cells in long-lasting Graves disease. Whole-study context: Newly diagnosed Graves' patients had taken antithyroid drugs under 3 months.

CDR1 and CDR2 from the germline V gene are MDHEN and SYDVKM. V shed 6 bases and J 5 bases; nucleotides not matched to a gene: 16. The CDR3 spans 17 residues. Stated time point: newly diagnosed GD, antithyroid drugs for less than 3 months. There was RNA extracted from PBMCs, and the TCR library was made from it. Patients hailed from an endocrinology department in Xi'an, China. This clonotype was detected ten times or more. Researchers made TCR beta libraries by using iRepertoire HTBI primers and running Arm-PCR on CDR3 regions. TCRdb reanalysed the multiplex PCR reads using MiXCR and keeps one entry per CDR3 protein. The sample consists of hundreds of thousands of distinct CDR3 sequences, 15% to 20% of them appearing once. These data were likewise used in another study, on T cells in Graves' hyperthyroidism and ophthalmopathy.

This receptor was obtained from a man aged 35 to 55 with Graves disease. This chain joins TRBV28 and TRBJ1-1; TRBD1 matches 9 bases. The source was peripheral blood mononuclear cells (PBMCs), collected at new diagnosis, from a patient treated with antithyroid drugs. The DNA of the CDR3 is TGTGCCAGCAGCCCGACTCCCTGGAGACAGGGGGGGACTGAAGCTTTCTTT. This translates into CASSPTPWRQGGTEAFF.